This TCR beta chain was sequenced during a study of CD8 T cells in ankylosing spondylitis. Study-wide results and caveats: Disease-linked clones were found to be CD8+ and relatively rare in peripheral blood. Within ankylosing spondylitis blood, a TCR beta motif made up of eight or nine highly homologous variants appeared to be characteristic. Within matched ankylosing spondylitis synovial fluid, disease-linked clones were reportedly significantly enriched.

The CDR3 spans 16 residues. The germline V gene has CDR1 SGHTA and CDR2 FQGNSA. V was shortened by 1 base and J by 2 bases, with 12 bases between the two germline ends. At least ten counts were recorded for this clonotype. Its antigen is currently unknown. Generation of TCR beta libraries employed quantitative 5'-RACE incorporating molecular barcodes. Each CDR3 protein gets one entry after TCRdb re-called the 5' RACE reads with MiXCR. Counted here are a few hundred thousand distinct CDR3 sequences, over 9.5% occurring once; the ten biggest clones make up under 25%. Sequencing input: blood, either unsorted or a sorted T cell fraction (not recorded which). The V gene is TRBV7-2, the J gene TRBJ1-5; D uncertain. The receptor's source is a male donor with ankylosing spondylitis or in good health (not recorded which). The DNA of the CDR3 is TGTGCCAGCAGCTTAGTCGTAGGTCAGGGCAATCAGCCCCAGCATTTT. The encoded protein is CASSLVVGQGNQPQHF.